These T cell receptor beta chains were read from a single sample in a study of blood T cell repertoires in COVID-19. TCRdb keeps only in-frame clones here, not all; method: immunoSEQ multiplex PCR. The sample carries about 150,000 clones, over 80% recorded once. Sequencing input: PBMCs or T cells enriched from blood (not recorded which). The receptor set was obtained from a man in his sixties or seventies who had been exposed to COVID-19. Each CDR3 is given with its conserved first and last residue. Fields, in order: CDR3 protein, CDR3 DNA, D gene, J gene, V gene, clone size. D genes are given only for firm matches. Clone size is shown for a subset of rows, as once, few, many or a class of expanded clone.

CASSYPTSGSKNEQFF | TGTGCCAGCAGTTACCCGACTAGCGGGAGTAAAAATGAGCAGTTCTTC | TRBD2 | TRBJ2-1 | TRBV6-2/TRBV6-3 | NA
CASSEALDRQFTEAFF | TGTGCCAGCAGTGAAGCGCTGGACAGGCAATTCACTGAAGCTTTCTTT | TRBD1 | TRBJ1-1 | TRBV2 | NA
CASSPTGEAGYTF | TGTGCCAGCAGTCCGACAGGGGAGGCTGGCTACACCTTC | TRBD1 | TRBJ1-2 | TRBV28 | NA
CASSIALSRGYGYTF | TGTGCCAGTAGTATAGCCCTATCCAGGGGCTATGGCTACACCTTC | NA | TRBJ1-2 | TRBV19 | NA
CASSLGGSDTQYF | TGTGCCAGCAGTTTAGGCGGGTCGGATACGCAGTATTTT | NA | TRBJ2-3 | TRBV28 | once
CASSFPGRVGEQFF | TGTGCCAGCAGCTTTCCCGGGAGAGTGGGTGAGCAGTTCTTC | NA | TRBJ2-1 | TRBV11-3 | few
CASSLAFRSGYTF | TGCGCCAGCAGCTTGGCATTCCGGTCAGGCTACACCTTC | NA | TRBJ1-2 | TRBV5-1 | NA
CATSDLAEADSTGELFF | TGTGCCACCAGTGATCTAGCCGAGGCTGATTCCACCGGGGAGCTGTTTTTT | NA | TRBJ2-2 | TRBV24-1 | NA
CASSQENQGSGELFF | TGTGCCAGCAGCCAGGAAAACCAGGGGTCCGGGGAGCTGTTTTTT | NA | TRBJ2-2 | TRBV4-2 | NA
CASSLRSGGIGYTF | TGTGCCAGCAGCTTACGGTCGGGTGGTATCGGCTACACCTTC | NA | TRBJ1-2 | TRBV7-2 | NA
CASSMGGTIFSTQYF | TGTGCCAGTAGTATGGGGGGGACTATTTTTTCTACGCAGTATTTT | TRBD2 | TRBJ2-3 | TRBV19 | NA
CASSSWALGSEQFF | TGCGCCAGCAGCTCCTGGGCCCTTGGGAGTGAGCAGTTCTTC | NA | TRBJ2-1 | TRBV5-1 | NA
CASSPGTARNYGYTF | TGTGCCAGCAGCCCAGGGACAGCCCGAAACTATGGCTACACCTTC | TRBD1 | TRBJ1-2 | TRBV28 | NA
CASSIAGARSEQYF | TGTGCCAGTAGTATAGCAGGGGCGAGGAGCGAGCAGTACTTC | NA | TRBJ2-7 | TRBV19 | NA
CASSFPSGGYEQYF | TGTGCCAGCAGCTTCCCCAGCGGGGGGTACGAGCAGTACTTC | TRBD2 | TRBJ2-7 | TRBV5-6 | NA
CASSPGTGPGELFF | TGTGCCAGCAGTCCCGGGACAGGTCCCGGGGAGCTGTTTTTT | TRBD1 | TRBJ2-2 | TRBV6-5 | few
CASSFDRATEAFF | TGCGCCAGCAGCTTCGACAGGGCCACTGAAGCTTTCTTT | TRBD1 | TRBJ1-1 | TRBV5-1 | NA
CASSGGARGRLYF | TGTGCCAGCAGTGGAGGGGCGCGGGGCAGGCTGTATTTT | NA | TRBJ2-3 | TRBV2 | NA
CASSPDRALKKLFF | TGTGCCAGCAGTCCGGACAGGGCTCTTAAAAAACTGTTTTTT | TRBD1 | TRBJ1-4 | TRBV27 | NA
CASTGGPGELFF | TGTGCCAGCACAGGGGGCCCCGGGGAGCTGTTTTTT | TRBD1 | TRBJ2-2 | TRBV12-3/TRBV12-4 | NA
CASSLLAGAGYNEQFF | TGTGCCAGCAGCCTTCTAGCGGGAGCCGGGTACAATGAGCAGTTCTTC | TRBD2 | TRBJ2-1 | TRBV7-6 | NA
CASRLLGQGVYGYTF | TGTGCAAGTCGCTTACTGGGACAGGGGGTCTATGGCTACACCTTC | NA | TRBJ1-2 | TRBV12-2 | NA
CASNHPGQGQETQYF | TGTGCCAGTAATCACCCGGGACAGGGACAAGAGACCCAGTACTTC | TRBD1 | TRBJ2-5 | TRBV19 | NA
CASSPSVDYEQYF | TGCGCCAGCAGCCCCAGCGTCGACTACGAGCAGTACTTC | NA | TRBJ2-7 | TRBV5-1 | NA
CSVDGTSGGPGGTDTQYF | TGCAGCGTTGACGGGACTAGCGGGGGGCCCGGGGGCACAGATACGCAGTATTTT | TRBD2 | TRBJ2-3 | TRBV29-1 | NA
CASSLTPRDYPGEQFF | TGTGCCAGCAGTTTAACACCCCGGGACTACCCGGGTGAGCAGTTCTTC | TRBD2 | TRBJ2-1 | TRBV27 | NA
CASSLQGSEQYF | TGTGCCAGCAGCCTCCAGGGGAGCGAGCAGTACTTC | NA | TRBJ2-7 | TRBV7-9 | NA
CASSSGSTADTQYF | TGCGCCAGCAGTAGCGGGAGTACCGCAGATACGCAGTATTTT | TRBD2 | TRBJ2-3 | TRBV10-1 | NA
CAISDFDEQFF | TGTGCCATCAGTGACTTTGATGAGCAGTTCTTC | NA | TRBJ2-1 | TRBV10-3 | NA
CASSLRGPGVGEKLFF | TGTGCCAGCAGTTTAAGGGGCCCAGGGGTAGGGGAAAAACTGTTTTTT | NA | TRBJ1-4 | TRBV27 | NA
CASSLGPNPSYEQYF | TGTGCCAGCAGCCTGGGCCCGAACCCATCCTACGAGCAGTACTTC | NA | TRBJ2-7 | TRBV3-1/TRBV3-2 | few
CASSFKREGDTDTQYF | TGTGCCAGCAGTTTCAAGCGGGAGGGTGACACAGATACGCAGTATTTT | TRBD2 | TRBJ2-3 | TRBV28 | NA
CASSNNRGNPYGYTF | TGTGCCAGCAGTAATAACAGGGGAAACCCCTATGGCTACACCTTC | TRBD1 | TRBJ1-2 | TRBV28 | NA
CATSDAADISGGNEQFF | TGTGCCACCAGTGATGCCGCCGATATTAGCGGCGGGAATGAGCAGTTCTTC | NA | TRBJ2-1 | TRBV24-1 | NA
CASSLSGGRYNEQFF | TGCGCCAGCAGCTTGAGCGGGGGTAGGTACAATGAGCAGTTCTTC | TRBD2 | TRBJ2-1 | TRBV5-1 | NA
CASSRQGPYGYTF | TGTGCCAGCAGTCGACAGGGACCCTATGGCTACACCTTC | TRBD1 | TRBJ1-2 | TRBV12-3/TRBV12-4 | NA
CASSLGAGQNTEAFF | TGCGCCAGCAGCTTGGGGGCAGGACAGAACACTGAAGCTTTCTTT | NA | TRBJ1-1 | TRBV5-1 | NA
CASSYRDRVRTEAFF | TGTGCCAGCAGCTACCGTGACAGGGTCCGCACTGAAGCTTTCTTT | TRBD1 | TRBJ1-1 | TRBV28 | NA
CASSVDYSGELFF | TGTGCCAGCAGCGTAGATTACTCTGGGGAGCTGTTTTTT | NA | TRBJ2-2 | TRBV9 | NA
CASSVGTESNQPQHF | TGTGCCAGCAGCGTAGGGACAGAATCTAATCAGCCCCAGCATTTT | NA | TRBJ1-5 | TRBV9 | once
CASSIRAGRTYEQYF | TGTGCCAGTAGTATAAGGGCGGGGCGAACCTACGAGCAGTACTTC | NA | TRBJ2-7 | TRBV19 | NA
CASTPDRDGYTF | TGTGCCAGCACCCCAGACAGGGATGGCTACACCTTC | TRBD1 | TRBJ1-2 | TRBV5-5 | NA
CASSEWSTEFNYGYTF | TGTGCCAGCAGTGAATGGTCGACAGAATTTAACTATGGCTACACCTTC | NA | TRBJ1-2 | TRBV6-1 | NA
CASSLSDRETYNEQFF | TGTGCCAGCAGTTTATCCGACAGGGAGACCTACAATGAGCAGTTCTTC | TRBD1 | TRBJ2-1 | TRBV27 | NA
CASSAQGADSPLHF | TGTGCCAGTAGTGCCCAGGGGGCTGATTCACCCCTCCACTTT | TRBD1 | TRBJ1-6 | TRBV19 | NA
CASSSRTGTNLDTQYF | TGCGCCAGCAGCTCCCGGACAGGGACCAACCTTGATACGCAGTATTTT | TRBD1 | TRBJ2-3 | TRBV5-1 | NA
CASSLDRADGYTF | TGTGCCAGCAGCCTGGACAGGGCAGACGGCTACACCTTC | TRBD1 | TRBJ1-2 | TRBV7-2 | NA